This passage covers 13 T cell receptor beta chains from one sample sequenced in a study of blood T cell repertoires in COVID-19. The assay was immunoSEQ multiplex PCR, and TCRdb's table has in-frame clones only and misses some. Of approximately 300,000 clones detected, 80% to 90% appear once; the ten largest clones hold around 0.8%. Material for sequencing was peripheral blood. The receptors come from a man aged 30-40 years with acute or convalescent COVID-19.

The rearrangement joins TRBV5-1 to TRBJ1-1, with 9 bases lining up with TRBD1. J lost 1 base, V lost 4 bases, and 2 bases had no gene match. The germline V gene has CDR1 SGHRS and CDR2 YFSETQ. The CDR3 has 14 residues. DNA of the CDR3: TGCGCCAGCAGCCGACAGGGGGAGAACACTGAAGCTTTCTTT. This gives the protein CASSRQGENTEAFF.

The rearrangement uses TRBV9 and TRBJ1-2; TRBD1 might be the D (6 bases). Germline V gene lookup returns CDR1 SGDLS and CDR2 YYNGEE. CDR3 size: 16 residues. Trimming took 2 bases from V and 4 from J, leaving 18 bases between them. The CDR3 DNA sequence: TGTGCCAGCAGCGTCCTATCCAGGACAGTCTCCTATGGCTACACCTTC. Protein: CASSVLSRTVSYGYTF.

V gene TRBV20-1 combines with J gene TRBJ2-1; no clear D gene. V gave up 3 bases and J gave up 8 bases, with 5 bases separating them. Germline CDR1 and CDR2: DFQATT and SNEGSKA (reference sequence). The CDR3 is 10 residues long. The CDR3 nucleotides read TGCAGTGCTAGTATAGATGAGCAGTTCTTC. It translates to CSASIDEQFF.

The rearrangement joins TRBV18 to TRBJ2-7, with a weak D call TRBD2 (6 bases). V lost 3 bases and J lost 3, with 15 bases in between. Germline CDR1 and CDR2: KGHSH and LQKENI. The CDR3 extends over 15 amino acids. CDR3: CASSPPEGRNYEQYF. DNA for the CDR3: TGTGCCAGCTCACCCCCCGAAGGGAGGAACTACGAGCAGTACTTC.

V and J are TRBV5-1 and TRBJ1-4; possible D gene TRBD1, 5 bases. Germline V lookup: CDR1 SGHRS, CDR2 YFSETQ. V shed 2 bases and J shed 8 bases, with 13 bases lying between them. CDR3 length: 14 amino acids. The CDR3 protein is CASSFQDTEEKLFF. The CDR3, as DNA: TGCGCCAGCAGCTTCCAGGACACAGAGGAAAAACTGTTTTTT.

The chain recombines TRBV5-1 with TRBJ1-2, with 11 bases matching TRBD1. Trimming at V came to 4 bases and at J to 8 bases, leaving 7 bases not matched to a gene. The CDR3 has 14 residues. Germline CDR1 SGHRS, CDR2 YFSETQ. The chain's CDR3 is CASSVTRDRGGYTF. The CDR3 DNA sequence: TGCGCCAGCAGCGTTACCCGGGACAGGGGGGGCTACACCTTC.

Details on this clone: This specimen includes other DNA sequences encoding the same CDR3. This sequence joins TRBV5-1 and TRBJ1-4; D ambiguous. Germline V gene sequence: CDR1 SGHRS, CDR2 YFSETQ. V was shortened by 1 base and J by 0 bases, with 4 bases between the two germline ends. CDR3 length equals 14 residues. This chain's CDR3 is CASSLLSTNEKLFF. CDR3 DNA sequence: TGCGCCAGCAGCTTGTTATCAACTAATGAAAAACTGTTTTTT.

This rearrangement joins TRBV28 to TRBJ1-2; no definite D call. CDR1 and CDR2 (germline): MDHEN, SYDVKM. The ends were cut back, 6 bases at V and 7 bases at J, with 21 bases in the middle. This CDR3 has 15 amino acids. The CDR3 DNA sequence: TGTGCCAGCAGCCGACCGGGGTCCCAAAAACTTGGCTACACCTTC. Its protein product is CASSRPGSQKLGYTF.

The gene calls are TRBV30 and TRBJ1-6; D uncertain. Germline assignment: CDR1 GTSNPN and CDR2 SVGIG (reference sequence). Trimming left V 0 bases short and J 7 bases short, with 13 bases between. This CDR3 contains 15 residues. The CDR3 DNA is TGTGCCTGGAGTGTACTTAGTTCGGGGAATTCACCCCTCCACTTT. Translation gives CAWSVLSSGNSPLHF.

The count of this clone is one. The V gene is TRBV11-3, the J gene TRBJ2-2, with 13 bases aligning to TRBD2. Trimming took 8 bases from V and 7 from J; bases not matched to a gene: 7. The CDR3 is 15 residues long. Looked up from germline, CDR1 is SGHNT and CDR2 is YENEEA. CDR3 coding DNA: TGTGCCAGCTCCCGACTAGCGGGAGGTAGCGGGGAGCTGTTTTTT. The encoded protein is CASSRLAGGSGELFF.

The gene calls are TRBV9 and TRBJ2-1; D is uncertain. The CDR3 spans 14 residues. From germline, CDR1 is SGDLS and CDR2 YYNGEE. V shed 7 bases and J shed 2 bases, with 13 bases lying between them. CDR3 loop: CASASRRAYNEQFF. CDR3 nucleotides: TGTGCCAGCGCCTCCCGTCGAGCCTACAATGAGCAGTTCTTC.

The rearrangement joins TRBV20-1 to TRBJ2-5, with 9 positions matching TRBD2. V lost 3 bases, J lost 2 bases, and 4 bases stayed unmatched. Per the germline V gene, CDR1 is DFQATT and CDR2 is SNEGSKA (reference sequence). The CDR3 has 14 amino acids. The CDR3 DNA reads as TGCAGTGCTAGTCTAAGCGGGGGGCAAGAGACCCAGTACTTC. It encodes CSASLSGGQETQYF.

This clone was counted a few times. The gene calls are TRBV5-1 and TRBJ1-1; 7 bases are shared with TRBD1. The J segment lost 4 bases and the V segment lost 2 bases, leaving 5 bases of the junction unmatched. Germline V gene lookup returns CDR1 SGHRS and CDR2 YFSETQ. CDR3 length: 14 residues. This CDR3 is CASSFGSGGTEAFF. For the CDR3, the DNA is TGCGCCAGCAGCTTTGGGTCAGGGGGCACTGAAGCTTTCTTT.